Following are 11 T cell receptor beta chains from one sample sequenced in a study of blood T cell repertoires in COVID-19. Sequencing used immunoSEQ multiplex PCR; TCRdb keeps in-frame clones, though not all of them. Of around 130,000 clones listed, around nine tenths were seen once; the top ten hold roughly 2.2%. Sequencing was carried out using peripheral blood. The receptors originated from a woman in her fifties or sixties with acute or convalescent COVID-19.

This rearrangement joins TRBV5-6 to TRBJ1-3, with a weak D call TRBD1 (5 bases). V was pared by 2 bases and J by 1 base, with 13 bases between. CDR3 size: 16 residues. CDR1 and CDR2 from the germline V gene are SGHDT and YYEEEE. Here the CDR3 reads CASSFYKGPSGNTIYF. The DNA of the CDR3 is TGTGCCAGCAGCTTCTATAAGGGGCCATCTGGAAACACCATATATTTT.

The CDR3 loop is CASSPGGGRPFEQYF. The CDR3 coding sequence is TGTGCCAGCAGCCCGGGGGGCGGGAGGCCATTCGAGCAGTACTTC. The chain links TRBV7-2 to TRBJ2-7, with 8 bases fitting TRBD2. The germline V gene has CDR1 SGHTA and CDR2 FQGNSA. CDR3 length: 15 residues. The V and J ends lost 5 bases and 6 bases, in that order; junction bases with no gene match: 12.

The chain combines TRBV27 with TRBJ2-7; weak D call: TRBD1 (5 bases). Germline V gives CDR1 MNHEY, CDR2 SMNVEV (reference sequence). The V end lost 0 bases, the J end lost 4 bases, and 13 bases lay between the germline ends. CDR3 length: 15 residues. The CDR3 reads CASSLSGQGGYEQYF. Here the CDR3 DNA reads TGTGCCAGCAGTTTATCGGGGCAGGGTGGGTACGAGCAGTACTTC.

V is TRBV6-2 or TRBV6-3 and J is TRBJ2-5, with a weak D call TRBD2 (5 bases). CDR1 and CDR2 (germline): MNHEY, SVGEGT. V lost 5 bases and J lost 5, with 18 bases in between. This CDR3 region has 15 residues. This chain's CDR3 is CASSRMVEGGETQYF. In DNA form, the CDR3 reads TGTGCCAGCAGTCGAATGGTCGAGGGTGGGGAGACCCAGTACTTC.

V and J are TRBV7-3 and TRBJ1-1; D gene ambiguous. Germline V CDR1 and CDR2: SGHTA, FQGTGA. V was clipped by 5 bases and J by 1 base, with 8 bases between them. This CDR3 is built from 13 residues. This chain's CDR3 is CASSPRGNTEAFF. CDR3 bases: TGTGCCAGCAGCCCCCGGGGGAACACTGAAGCTTTCTTT.

This sequence joins TRBV4-1 and TRBJ1-2; TRBD1 matches 7 bases. The germline CDR1 and CDR2 sequences are MGHRA and YSYEKL. There are 16 residues in the CDR3. V shed 0 bases, J shed 0 bases, and the junction held 4 bases outside the gene matches. The CDR3: CASSQDNDRANYGYTF. The CDR3 nucleotides read TGCGCCAGCAGCCAAGATAATGACAGGGCTAACTATGGCTACACCTTC.

Concerning this clone itself: Its ends do not fully match the called genes, so a read error is possible. V usage is TRBV20-1 and J usage is TRBJ2-3; no clear D. The CDR3 is made up of 10 amino acids. Germline CDR1 and CDR2: DFQATT and SNEGSKA (reference sequence). The DNA for the CDR3 is TGCAGCGCTACCGGGGATACGCAGTATTTT. Protein sequence: CSATGDTQYF.

V is TRBV9 and J is TRBJ2-5; TRBD2 might be the D (7 bases). There are 15 residues in the CDR3. V shed 0 bases and J shed 5 bases, with 14 bases lying between them. Germline V CDR1 and CDR2: SGDLS, YYNGEE. In DNA form, the CDR3 reads TGTGCCAGCAGCGTAGCCGGGGGGCCGGGTGAGACCCAGTACTTC. This codes for CASSVAGGPGETQYF.

V usage is TRBV7-6 and J usage is TRBJ2-1; 10 bases match TRBD2. Trimming removed 4 bases from V and 0 bases from J; junction bases left unmatched: 0. The germline gives CDR1 SGHVS, CDR2 FNYEAQ. The CDR3 is 15 amino acids. The CDR3 spells CASSWTSGSYNEQFF. The CDR3 bases are TGTGCCAGCAGCTGGACTAGCGGCTCCTACAATGAGCAGTTCTTC.

The V and J genes are TRBV19 and TRBJ1-3, with 8 bases identical to TRBD1. V lost 8 bases to trimming and J lost 0 bases; unmatched junction nucleotides: 3. Germline V gives CDR1 LNHDA, CDR2 SQIVND (reference sequence). The CDR3 loop spans 14 amino acids. The CDR3 region has the DNA TGTGCCAGTCTGGACAGGGCCTCTGGAAACACCATATATTTT. The encoded protein is CASLDRASGNTIYF.

This clone was observed a single time. The rearrangement links TRBV28 to TRBJ1-1, with D maybe TRBD1 (6 bases). The CDR3 runs to 13 residues. Germline values: CDR1 MDHEN, CDR2 SYDVKM. The ends were cut back, 10 bases at V and 6 bases at J, with 18 bases in the middle. CDR3 residues: CATYGQGRAEAFF. The CDR3, as DNA: TGTGCCACCTACGGTCAGGGGAGGGCTGAAGCTTTCTTT.